The present TCR beta chain was sequenced within a study of T-cell reconstitution after alpha-beta-depleted transplantation in children. V shed 0 bases and J shed 0 bases, with 21 bases lying between them. CDR3 length: 20 amino acids. The germline V gene has CDR1 GTSNPN and CDR2 SVGIG (reference sequence). The library targeted TCRbeta and was prepared with unique molecular identifiers. TCRdb processed the PCR reads anew with MiXCR; each CDR3 protein has one entry. The sample shows 450,000 to 550,000 distinct CDR3 sequences, about an eighth of them seen only once. Study-wide findings and caveats: Several hundred expanded graft clones reportedly gave rise to the alpha-beta T cells present about two months after transplant. T-cell counts and diversity at one year post-transplant came mainly from newly produced T cells.

Notes on this clonotype: Its antigen is unidentified.

The TCR sequence derives from a female patient under 10 years old who had a stem cell transplant for aplastic anemia, so the T cells may come from the graft donor. Here the sequenced sample was PBMCs, mostly from graft donor cells, taken 180 days after TCRalphabeta/CD19-depleted stem cell transplant. V and J are TRBV30 and TRBJ2-6; D perhaps matches TRBD1 (6 bases). The CDR3 protein is CAWSVPLTGFGLSGANVLTF. The DNA for the CDR3 is TGTGCCTGGAGTGTACCCCTGACAGGTTTCGGACTCTCTGGGGCCAACGTCCTGACTTTC.